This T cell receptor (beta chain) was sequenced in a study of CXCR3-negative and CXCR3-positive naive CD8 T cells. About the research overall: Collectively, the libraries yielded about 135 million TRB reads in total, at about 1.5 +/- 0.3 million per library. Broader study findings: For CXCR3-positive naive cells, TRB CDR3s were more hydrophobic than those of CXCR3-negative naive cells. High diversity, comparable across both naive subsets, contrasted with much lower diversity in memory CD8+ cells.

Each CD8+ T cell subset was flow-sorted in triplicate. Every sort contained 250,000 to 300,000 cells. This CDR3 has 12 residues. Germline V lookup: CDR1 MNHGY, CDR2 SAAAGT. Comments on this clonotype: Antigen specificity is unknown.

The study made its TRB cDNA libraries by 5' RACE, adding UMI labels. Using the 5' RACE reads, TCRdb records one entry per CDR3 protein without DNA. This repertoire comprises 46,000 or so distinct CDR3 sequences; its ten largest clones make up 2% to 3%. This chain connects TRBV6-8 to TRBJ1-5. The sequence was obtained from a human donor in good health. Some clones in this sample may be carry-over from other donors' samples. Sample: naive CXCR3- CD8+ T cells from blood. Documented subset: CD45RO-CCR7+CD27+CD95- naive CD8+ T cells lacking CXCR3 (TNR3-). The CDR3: CASSSSFPPQHF.